This TCR beta chain was recorded in a study of blood T cell repertoires in COVID-19. About the research overall: Collection of acute and convalescent COVID-19 samples took place in the United States, Italy and Spain. Sources were T cells, B-cell-depleted T cells, or PBMCs; the material itself was cDNA or gDNA.

Authors' analysis steps: Amplification with reference gene primers provided the estimates of nucleated cell counts. TCRdb's table, derived via immunoSEQ multiplex PCR, lists solely in-frame clones and lacks some. The V and J calls and clone size are taken from that table; D and trimming were inferred from the DNA. Among about 280,000 clones listed, 86% were seen once. Germline V gene sequence: CDR1 MDHEN, CDR2 SYDVKM. CDR3 size: 13 residues. V was trimmed by 6 bases and J by 1 base, leaving 10 bases between them. The chain links TRBV28 to TRBJ2-7; the D gene is possibly TRBD1 (6 bases). The TCR was taken from a woman under 40 with active or convalescent COVID-19. The specimen was peripheral blood. CDR3 bases: TGTGCCAGCAGCCGTGGACAGTCCTACGAGCAGTACTTC. Translation gives CASSRGQSYEQYF.